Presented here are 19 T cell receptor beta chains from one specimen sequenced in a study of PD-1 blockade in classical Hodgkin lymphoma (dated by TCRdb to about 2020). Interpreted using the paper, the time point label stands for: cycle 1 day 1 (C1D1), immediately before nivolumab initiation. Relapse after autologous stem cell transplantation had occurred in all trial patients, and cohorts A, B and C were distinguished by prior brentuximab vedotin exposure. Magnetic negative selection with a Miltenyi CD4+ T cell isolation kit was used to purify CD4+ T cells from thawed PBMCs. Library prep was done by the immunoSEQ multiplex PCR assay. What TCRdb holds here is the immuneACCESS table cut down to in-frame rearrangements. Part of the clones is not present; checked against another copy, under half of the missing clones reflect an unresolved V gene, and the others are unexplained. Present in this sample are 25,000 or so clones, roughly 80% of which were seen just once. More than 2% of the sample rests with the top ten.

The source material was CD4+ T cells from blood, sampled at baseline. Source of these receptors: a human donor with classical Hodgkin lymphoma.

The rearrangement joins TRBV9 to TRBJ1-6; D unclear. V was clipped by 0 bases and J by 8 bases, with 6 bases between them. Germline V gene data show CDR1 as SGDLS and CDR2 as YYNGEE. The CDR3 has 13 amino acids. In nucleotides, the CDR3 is TGTGCCAGCAGCGTAGATGCCGATTCACCCCTCCACTTT. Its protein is CASSVDADSPLHF.

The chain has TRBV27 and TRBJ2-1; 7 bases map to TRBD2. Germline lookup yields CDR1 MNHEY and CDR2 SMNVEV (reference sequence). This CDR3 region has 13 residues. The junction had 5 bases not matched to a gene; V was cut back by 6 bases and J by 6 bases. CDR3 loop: CASRTTSSNEQFF. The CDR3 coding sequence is TGTGCCAGCAGGACGACTAGCTCCAATGAGCAGTTCTTC.

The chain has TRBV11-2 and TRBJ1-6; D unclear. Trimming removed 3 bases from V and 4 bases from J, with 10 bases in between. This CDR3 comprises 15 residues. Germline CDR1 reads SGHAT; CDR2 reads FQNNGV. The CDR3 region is CASSFSGRYNSPLHF. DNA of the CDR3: TGTGCCAGCAGCTTTAGCGGGCGATATAATTCACCCCTCCACTTT.

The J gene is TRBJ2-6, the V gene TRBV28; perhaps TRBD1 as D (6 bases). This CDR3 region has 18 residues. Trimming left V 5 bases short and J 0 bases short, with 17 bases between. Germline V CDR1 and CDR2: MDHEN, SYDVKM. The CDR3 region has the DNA TGTGCCAGCAGTCCGTCGGGACACCTCAGCTCTGGGGCCAACGTCCTGACTTTC. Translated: CASSPSGHLSSGANVLTF.

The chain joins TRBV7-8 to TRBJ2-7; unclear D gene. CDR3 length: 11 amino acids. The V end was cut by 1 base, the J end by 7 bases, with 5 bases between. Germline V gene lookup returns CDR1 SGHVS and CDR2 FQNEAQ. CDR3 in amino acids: CASSLGTEQYF. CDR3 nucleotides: TGTGCCAGCAGCTTAGGAACGGAGCAGTACTTC. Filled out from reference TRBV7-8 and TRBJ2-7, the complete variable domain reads GAGVSQSPRYKVAKRGQDVALRCDPISGHVSLFWYQQALGQGPEFLTYFQNEAQLDKSGLPSDRFFAERPEGSVSTLKIQRTQQEDSAVYLCASSLGTEQYFGPGTRLTVT.

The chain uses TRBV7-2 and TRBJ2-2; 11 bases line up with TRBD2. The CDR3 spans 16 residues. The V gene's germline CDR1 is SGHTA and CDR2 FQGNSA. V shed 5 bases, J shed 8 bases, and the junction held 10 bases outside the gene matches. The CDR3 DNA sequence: TGTGCCAGCAGCACATTAGCGGGGGGGCCCCCAGGGGAGCTGTTTTTT. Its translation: CASSTLAGGPPGELFF.

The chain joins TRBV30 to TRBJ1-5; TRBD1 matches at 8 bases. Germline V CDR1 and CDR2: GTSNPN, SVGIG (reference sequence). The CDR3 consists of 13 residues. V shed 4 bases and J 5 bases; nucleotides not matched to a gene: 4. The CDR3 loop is CAWTSDRDQPQHF. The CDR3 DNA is TGTGCCTGGACTTCGGACAGGGATCAGCCCCAGCATTTT.

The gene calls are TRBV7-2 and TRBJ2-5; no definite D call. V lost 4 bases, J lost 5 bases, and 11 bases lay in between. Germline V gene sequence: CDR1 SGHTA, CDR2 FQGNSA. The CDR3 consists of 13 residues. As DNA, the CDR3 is TGTGCCAGCAGCTCCTCTACTATGGAGACCCAGTACTTC. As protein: CASSSSTMETQYF.

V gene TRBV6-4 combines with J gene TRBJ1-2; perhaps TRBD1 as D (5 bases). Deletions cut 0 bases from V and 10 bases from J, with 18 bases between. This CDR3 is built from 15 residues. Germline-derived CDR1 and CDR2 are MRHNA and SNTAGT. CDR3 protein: CASSDSLSGDRTYTF. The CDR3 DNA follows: TGTGCCAGCAGTGACTCCTTATCGGGGGATCGAACCTACACCTTC.

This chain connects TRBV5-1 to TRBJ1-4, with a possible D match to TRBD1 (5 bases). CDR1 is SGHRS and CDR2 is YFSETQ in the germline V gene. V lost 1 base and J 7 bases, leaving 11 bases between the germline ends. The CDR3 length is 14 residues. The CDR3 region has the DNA TGCGCCAGCAGCTTGTATACAGGCGGTGAAAAACTGTTTTTT. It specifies CASSLYTGGEKLFF.

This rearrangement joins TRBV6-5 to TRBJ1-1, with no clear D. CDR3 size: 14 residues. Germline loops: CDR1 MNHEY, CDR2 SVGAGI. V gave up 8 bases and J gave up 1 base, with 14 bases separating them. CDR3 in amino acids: CASGARLGNTEAFF. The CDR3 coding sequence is TGTGCCAGCGGTGCGAGGTTGGGGAACACTGAAGCTTTCTTT.

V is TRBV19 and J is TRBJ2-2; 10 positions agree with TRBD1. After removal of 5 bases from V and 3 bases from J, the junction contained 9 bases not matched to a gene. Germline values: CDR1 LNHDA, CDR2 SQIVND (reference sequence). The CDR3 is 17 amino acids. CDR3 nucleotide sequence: TGTGCCAGTAGTCGCGAACTGACAGGGGGCGACACCGGGGAGCTGTTTTTT. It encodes CASSRELTGGDTGELFF.

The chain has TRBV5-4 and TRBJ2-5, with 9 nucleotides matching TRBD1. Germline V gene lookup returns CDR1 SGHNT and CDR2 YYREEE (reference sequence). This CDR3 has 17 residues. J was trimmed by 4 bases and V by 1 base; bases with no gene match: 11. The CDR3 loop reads CASSLPGGTGRGETQYF. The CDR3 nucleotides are TGTGCCAGCAGCTTGCCCGGCGGGACAGGGCGAGGAGAGACCCAGTACTTC.

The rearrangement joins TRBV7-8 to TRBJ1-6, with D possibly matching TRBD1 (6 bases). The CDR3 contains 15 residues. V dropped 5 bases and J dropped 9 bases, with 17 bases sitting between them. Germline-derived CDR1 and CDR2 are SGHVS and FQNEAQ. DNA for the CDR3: TGTGCCAGCAGCCACGGAGAGGGGGATTTTTCACCCCTCCACTTT. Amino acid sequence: CASSHGEGDFSPLHF.

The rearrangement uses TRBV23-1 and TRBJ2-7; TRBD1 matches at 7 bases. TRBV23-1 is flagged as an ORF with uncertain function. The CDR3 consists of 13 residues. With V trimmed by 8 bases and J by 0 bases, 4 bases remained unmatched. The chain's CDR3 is CASPRQGSYEQYF. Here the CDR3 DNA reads TGCGCCAGCCCAAGACAGGGCTCCTACGAGCAGTACTTC.

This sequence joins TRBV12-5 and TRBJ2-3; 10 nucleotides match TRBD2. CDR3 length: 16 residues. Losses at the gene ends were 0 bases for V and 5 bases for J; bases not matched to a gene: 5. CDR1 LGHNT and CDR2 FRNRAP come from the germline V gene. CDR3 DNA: TGTGCTAGTGGTTTGGTATTGGCTAGCGGGGGAGATACGCAGTATTTT. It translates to CASGLVLASGGDTQYF.

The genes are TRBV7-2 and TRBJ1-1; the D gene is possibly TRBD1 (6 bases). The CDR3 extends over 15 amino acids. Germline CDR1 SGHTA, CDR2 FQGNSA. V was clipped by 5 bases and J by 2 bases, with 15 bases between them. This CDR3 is CASSPVGTLNTEAFF. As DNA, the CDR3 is TGTGCCAGCAGCCCAGTGGGGACACTAAACACTGAAGCTTTCTTT.

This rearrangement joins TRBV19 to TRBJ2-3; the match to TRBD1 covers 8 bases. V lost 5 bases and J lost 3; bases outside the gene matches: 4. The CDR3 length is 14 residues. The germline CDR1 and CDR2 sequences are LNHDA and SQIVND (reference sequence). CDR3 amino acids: CASSRDRSTDTQYF. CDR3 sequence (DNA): TGTGCCAGTAGTCGGGACAGGTCAACAGATACGCAGTATTTT.

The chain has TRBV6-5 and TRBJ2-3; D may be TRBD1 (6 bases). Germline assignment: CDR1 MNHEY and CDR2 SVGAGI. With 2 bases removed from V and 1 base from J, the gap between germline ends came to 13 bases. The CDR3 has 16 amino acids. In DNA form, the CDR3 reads TGTGCCAGCAGTTACGGGGGCTTATCCGGCACAGATACGCAGTATTTT. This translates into CASSYGGLSGTDTQYF.